A selection of T cell receptor beta chains follows, all from one sample in a study of OX40 agonist ivuxolimab in advanced cancers. Sequencing was performed with immunoSEQ multiplex PCR; in TCRdb, only in-frame clones are kept and a portion is missing. The sample lists roughly 60,000 clones; about 86% were seen once. The specimen was CD4+ or CD8+ T cells sorted from blood, collected in a trial of the OX40 agonist ivuxolimab. These receptors all come from an adult with an advanced solid tumor such as melanoma, head and neck, liver or kidney cancer. CDR3s include the opening cysteine and the closing phenylalanine or tryptophan. D genes are given only for firm matches. Not every row has a clone size; where given, it reads once, few, many or a size class.

v_gene: TRBV11-2; j_gene: TRBJ2-3; abundance: -; d_gene: -; CDR3nt: TGTGCCAGCAGCTTAGGGTCGGGGTATAGCACAGATACGCAGTATTTT; CDR3aa: CASSLGSGYSTDTQYF
v_gene: TRBV5-5; j_gene: TRBJ2-1; abundance: -; d_gene: -; CDR3nt: TGTGCCAGCAGCCCACGGGTTTGGGCCCTCAATGAGCAGTTCTTC; CDR3aa: CASSPRVWALNEQFF
v_gene: TRBV6-5; j_gene: TRBJ2-5; abundance: -; d_gene: -; CDR3nt: TGTGCCAGCAAAATGGGTAGGGGCCAGACGGAGACCCAGTACTTC; CDR3aa: CASKMGRGQTETQYF
v_gene: TRBV28; j_gene: TRBJ2-7; abundance: -; d_gene: -; CDR3nt: TGTGCCAGCATCCCCTACGAGCAGTACTTC; CDR3aa: CASIPYEQYF
v_gene: TRBV30; j_gene: TRBJ2-2; abundance: -; d_gene: TRBD2; CDR3nt: TGTGCCTACCTCCTTAAAGGCGGGGGACTAATTGGGGAGCTGTTTTTT; CDR3aa: CAYLLKGGGLIGELFF
v_gene: TRBV5-1; j_gene: TRBJ2-4; abundance: -; d_gene: TRBD1; CDR3nt: TGCGCCAGCAGCCCTGGGACAGGGGCCCAACCTCTAGCCAAAAACATTCAGTACTTC; CDR3aa: CASSPGTGAQPLAKNIQYF
v_gene: TRBV6-1; j_gene: TRBJ1-5; abundance: -; d_gene: -; CDR3nt: TGTGCCAGCAGTGAAGCGTTGCAGGGGAATCAGCCCCAGCATTTT; CDR3aa: CASSEALQGNQPQHF
v_gene: TRBV5-5; j_gene: TRBJ2-1; abundance: -; d_gene: TRBD1; CDR3nt: TGTGCCAGCAGCTCGATCCCGGGACAGGGGATGAATGAGCAGTTCTTC; CDR3aa: CASSSIPGQGMNEQFF
v_gene: TRBV5-4; j_gene: TRBJ2-2; abundance: -; d_gene: -; CDR3nt: TGTGCCAGCAGCTTGGATTTGGCAACCGCGAACACCGGGGAGCTGTTTTTT; CDR3aa: CASSLDLATANTGELFF
v_gene: TRBV19; j_gene: TRBJ2-1; abundance: -; d_gene: -; CDR3nt: TGTGCTACCCAGCATTTAGTGGCCAATGAGCAGTTCTTC; CDR3aa: CATQHLVANEQFF
v_gene: TRBV2; j_gene: TRBJ2-2; abundance: -; d_gene: -; CDR3nt: TGTGCCAGCAGATGGGGGGTCCGTTCGAACACCGGGGAGCTGTTTTTT; CDR3aa: CASRWGVRSNTGELFF
v_gene: TRBV7-3; j_gene: TRBJ2-1; abundance: -; d_gene: -; CDR3nt: TGTGCCAGCAGCTTAACGTTAAAGGTGGCAGGACAAGGGCTATACAATGAGCAGTTCTTC; CDR3aa: CASSLTLKVAGQGLYNEQFF
v_gene: TRBV5-8; j_gene: TRBJ2-4; abundance: -; d_gene: -; CDR3nt: TGTGCCAGCAGCTGGGACAAAAACATTCAGTACTTC; CDR3aa: CASSWDKNIQYF
v_gene: TRBV5-1; j_gene: TRBJ1-1; abundance: -; d_gene: TRBD1; CDR3nt: TGCGCCAGCAGTGCAGGGGGCTCCTACGCTGAAGCTTTCTTT; CDR3aa: CASSAGGSYAEAFF
v_gene: TRBV28; j_gene: TRBJ1-5; abundance: -; d_gene: -; CDR3nt: TGTGCCAGCATCGGGAGCTGGGAGGGTCAGCCCCAGCATTTT; CDR3aa: CASIGSWEGQPQHF
v_gene: TRBV18; j_gene: TRBJ2-3; abundance: -; d_gene: TRBD2; CDR3nt: TGTGCCAGCGCGGGGGGATCGGACGGGACAGATACGCAGTATTTT; CDR3aa: CASAGGSDGTDTQYF
v_gene: TRBV6-1; j_gene: TRBJ1-6; abundance: -; d_gene: -; CDR3nt: TGTGCCAGCAGTGGTCGATTACAACAAAGCTCCTATAATTCACCCCTCCACTTT; CDR3aa: CASSGRLQQSSYNSPLHF
v_gene: TRBV29-1; j_gene: TRBJ2-5; abundance: -; d_gene: TRBD2; CDR3nt: TGCAGCGTTGAAGATTGGGGGGGAGAGACCCAGTACTTC; CDR3aa: CSVEDWGGETQYF
v_gene: TRBV28; j_gene: TRBJ2-3; abundance: -; d_gene: -; CDR3nt: TGTGCCAGCAGTTGGGGCGGGCTCACAGATACGCAGTATTTT; CDR3aa: CASSWGGLTDTQYF
v_gene: TRBV7-2; j_gene: TRBJ2-7; abundance: few; d_gene: -; CDR3nt: TGTGCCAGCAGCCTGACATCCGAGCAGTACTTC; CDR3aa: CASSLTSEQYF
v_gene: TRBV10-3; j_gene: TRBJ2-7; abundance: once; d_gene: -; CDR3nt: TGTGCCATCAGTGCGGGGTACGAGCAGTACTTC; CDR3aa: CAISAGYEQYF
v_gene: TRBV5-4; j_gene: TRBJ2-3; abundance: -; d_gene: -; CDR3nt: TGTGCCAGCAGCCCAGGACTTTCTAGCACAGATACGCAGTATTTT; CDR3aa: CASSPGLSSTDTQYF
v_gene: TRBV18; j_gene: TRBJ1-1; abundance: -; d_gene: -; CDR3nt: TGTGCCAGCTCACCACGGGACATTAAACCTTGGAACACTGAAGCTTTCTTT; CDR3aa: CASSPRDIKPWNTEAFF
v_gene: TRBV1; j_gene: TRBJ2-1; abundance: -; d_gene: -; CDR3nt: TGCACCAGCAGGGGCCTAGCGGGTAGCTCCTACAATGAGCAGTTCTTC; CDR3aa: CTSRGLAGSSYNEQFF
v_gene: TRBV7-3; j_gene: TRBJ1-1; abundance: -; d_gene: -; CDR3nt: TGTGCCAGCAGCCTACAGGTTTTGAACACTGAAGCTTTCTTT; CDR3aa: CASSLQVLNTEAFF
v_gene: TRBV11-2; j_gene: TRBJ2-7; abundance: -; d_gene: -; CDR3nt: TGTGCCAGCAGCTTAGGGGTAGTAATCTCCTACGAGCAGTACTTC; CDR3aa: CASSLGVVISYEQYF
v_gene: TRBV4-1; j_gene: TRBJ2-1; abundance: -; d_gene: TRBD1; CDR3nt: TGCGCCAGCAGCCCGGACAGGGGGCCCTACAATGAGCAGTTCTTC; CDR3aa: CASSPDRGPYNEQFF
v_gene: TRBV6-1; j_gene: TRBJ2-5; abundance: -; d_gene: -; CDR3nt: TGTGCCAGCAGTCCAGGGGAGGGAGAGACCCAGTACTTC; CDR3aa: CASSPGEGETQYF